A selection of T cell receptor beta chains follows, all from one sample in a study of T-cell memory formation after mild COVID-19. A single record per CDR3 protein comes from TCRdb applying MiXCR to the 5' RACE reads. Of approximately 500,000 distinct CDR3 sequences in the sample, nearly 25% were seen once. Sequencing was done on a sample of PBMCs or a T cell subset sorted from them (not recorded which). The receptor set was obtained from an adult woman who had mild COVID-19 (a few samples of this study predate the infection). Cell type and time point are not known. The CDR3 runs from the conserved cysteine through the conserved F or W. Fields, in order: CDR3 protein, CDR3 DNA, clone size, J gene, D gene, V gene. D genes are given only for firm matches. Clone size appears in some rows only: once, few, many, or a class for an expanded clone.

CASSQGTGGPYEQYF	TGTGCCAGCAGCCAGGGGACAGGGGGCCCCTACGAGCAGTACTTC	few	TRBJ2-7	TRBD1	TRBV14
CSARDINNEQFF	TGCAGTGCTAGAGACATAAACAATGAGCAGTTCTTC	few	TRBJ2-1	.	TRBV20-1
CASSFSTGFNEQFF	TGTGCCAGCAGCTTTTCAACGGGCTTCAATGAGCAGTTCTTC	.	TRBJ2-1	.	TRBV5-4
CSARDWLTGTEETDEQFF	TGCAGTGCTAGAGATTGGCTCACCGGGACAGAGGAGACGGATGAGCAGTTCTTC	few	TRBJ2-1	TRBD1	TRBV20-1
CASSASLSAYEQYF	TGTGCCAGCAGCGCCAGCCTCTCCGCGTACGAGCAGTACTTC	few	TRBJ2-7	.	TRBV7-9
CASSYDRRSYEQYF	TGTGCCAGCAGTTACGACAGGAGATCCTACGAGCAGTACTTC	.	TRBJ2-7	.	TRBV6-5
CASSFRGLAGDFYEQYF	TGTGCCAGCAGTTTTCGAGGACTAGCGGGGGACTTCTACGAGCAGTACTTC	.	TRBJ2-7	TRBD2	TRBV6-1
CASSSQGASYEQYF	TGTGCCAGCAGTTCCCAGGGGGCCTCCTACGAGCAGTACTTC	many	TRBJ2-7	TRBD1	TRBV12-3/TRBV12-4
CSARDLTGGGQYF	TGCAGTGCTAGAGATCTGACAGGAGGGGGGCAGTACTTC	.	TRBJ2-7	.	TRBV20-1
CASQDRGVSDTDTQYF	TGTGCCAGCCAGGACCGTGGGGTCTCGGACACAGATACGCAGTATTTT	.	TRBJ2-3	.	TRBV4-2
CSVLPGQGSYEQFF	TGCAGCGTTCTCCCGGGACAGGGAAGTTATGAGCAGTTCTTC	.	TRBJ2-1	TRBD1	TRBV29-1
CASSQAYKRDRAYGYTF	TGTGCCAGCAGCCAAGCCTATAAGCGGGACAGGGCTTATGGCTACACCTTC	.	TRBJ1-2	TRBD1	TRBV3-1
CASSPPGGASYEQYF	TGTGCCAGCAGTCCCCCCGGGGGCGCCTCCTACGAGCAGTACTTC	.	TRBJ2-7	.	TRBV12-3/TRBV12-4
CATSERGDPTDTQYF	TGTGCCACCAGTGAACGGGGGGACCCCACAGATACGCAGTATTTT	.	TRBJ2-3	TRBD2	TRBV24-1
CASSFRDIPREKLFF	TGTGCCAGCAGTTTCCGGGACATTCCGAGAGAAAAACTGTTTTTT	once	TRBJ1-4	.	TRBV12-3/TRBV12-4
CASSPGTGITDTQYF	TGTGCCAGTAGTCCCGGGACAGGGATCACAGATACGCAGTATTTT	.	TRBJ2-3	TRBD1	TRBV19
CASSLVTGNEQFF	TGCGCCAGCAGCCTTGTAACGGGAAATGAGCAGTTCTTC	few	TRBJ2-1	.	TRBV5-1
CASSPREGETQYF	TGTGCCAGCAGCCCTCGGGAGGGAGAGACCCAGTACTTC	few	TRBJ2-5	TRBD2	TRBV7-9
CASSTPTGDGYTF	TGTGCCAGCTCAACCCCGACCGGGGATGGCTACACCTTC	.	TRBJ1-2	.	TRBV18
CASSFAPTGPPAFF	TGCGCCAGCAGCTTCGCGCCGACAGGTCCGCCTGCTTTCTTT	.	TRBJ1-1	.	TRBV5-1
CASGLAGEPGNEQFF	TGCGCCAGCGGGCTAGCGGGAGAACCAGGCAATGAGCAGTTCTTC	few	TRBJ2-1	TRBD2	TRBV5-1
CASSRDTYSNQPQHF	TGTGCCAGCAGTCGGGACACGTATAGCAATCAGCCCCAGCATTTT	.	TRBJ1-5	.	TRBV12-3/TRBV12-4
CASSLDRAENEKLFF	TGTGCCAGCAGCTTAGACAGGGCCGAGAATGAAAAACTGTTTTTT	few	TRBJ1-4	.	TRBV7-9